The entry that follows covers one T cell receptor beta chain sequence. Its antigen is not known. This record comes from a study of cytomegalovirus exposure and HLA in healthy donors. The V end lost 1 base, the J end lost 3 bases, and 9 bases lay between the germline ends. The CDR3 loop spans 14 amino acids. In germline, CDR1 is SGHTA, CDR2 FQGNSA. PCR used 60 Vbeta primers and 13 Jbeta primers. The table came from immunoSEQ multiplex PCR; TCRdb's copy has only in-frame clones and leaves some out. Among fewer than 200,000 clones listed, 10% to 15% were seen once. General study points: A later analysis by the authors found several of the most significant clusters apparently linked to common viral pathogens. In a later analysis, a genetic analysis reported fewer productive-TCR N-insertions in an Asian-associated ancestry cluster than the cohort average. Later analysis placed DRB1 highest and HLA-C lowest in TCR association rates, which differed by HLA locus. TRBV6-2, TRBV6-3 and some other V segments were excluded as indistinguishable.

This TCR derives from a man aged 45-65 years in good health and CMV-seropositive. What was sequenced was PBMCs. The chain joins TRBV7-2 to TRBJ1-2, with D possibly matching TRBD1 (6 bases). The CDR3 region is CASSLEAGDYGYTF. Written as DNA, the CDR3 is TGTGCCAGCAGCTTAGAGGCAGGGGACTATGGCTACACCTTC.